This passage covers 20 T cell receptor beta chains from one sample sequenced in a study of cytomegalovirus exposure and HLA in healthy donors. Amplification used 60 Vbeta primers and 13 Jbeta primers. Clones were read by immunoSEQ multiplex PCR, and TCRdb kept only the in-frame ones, dropping some. The table records 130,000 to 150,000 clones, around a tenth of them present only once. The sample comprised PBMCs. These receptors all stem from a male donor in good health and CMV-seronegative.

The chain employs TRBV7-2 and TRBJ2-3; 12 bases map to TRBD2. CDR1 and CDR2 from the germline V gene are SGHTA and FQGNSA. The V and J ends lost 2 bases and 0 bases, in that order; junction bases with no gene match: 6. This CDR3 comprises 18 residues. The CDR3 sequence: CASSLPGLAGTSTDTQYF. The DNA for the CDR3 is TGTGCCAGCAGCTTACCCGGACTAGCGGGGACAAGCACAGATACGCAGTATTTT.

This clone was found a few times. The V call is TRBV6-1, the J call TRBJ2-7; D is possibly TRBD2 (5 bases). Germline V gene sequence: CDR1 MNHNS, CDR2 SASEGT. The V and J ends lost 10 bases and 2 bases respectively, with 18 bases between them. This CDR3 is built from 14 residues. This CDR3 is CATKVGIPPYEQYF. The CDR3 DNA is TGTGCCACCAAGGTCGGGATTCCGCCCTACGAGCAGTACTTC.

V is TRBV27 and J is TRBJ1-6; TRBD1 aligns across 7 bases. With V trimmed by 3 bases and J by 11 bases, 7 bases remained unmatched. From germline, CDR1 is MNHEY and CDR2 SMNVEV (reference sequence). The CDR3 covers 14 residues. Here the CDR3 reads CASSLATGLTPLHF. The CDR3 DNA is TGTGCCAGCAGTTTGGCGACAGGGCTTACACCCCTCCACTTT.

This clone was picked up a small number of times. This chain joins TRBV2 and TRBJ2-7, with 7 nucleotides matching TRBD2. Germline CDR1 SNHLY, CDR2 FYNNEI. J lost 3 bases, V lost 8 bases, and 1 base had no gene match. There are 11 residues in the CDR3. CDR3: CASCGGYEQYF. DNA for the CDR3: TGTGCCAGCTGCGGGGGCTACGAGCAGTACTTC.

This clone was seen more than once but under ten times. The J gene is TRBJ2-1, the V gene TRBV9; 8 bases agree with TRBD2. In germline, CDR1 is SGDLS, CDR2 YYNGEE. V was clipped by 0 bases and J by 7 bases; unmatched bases: 9. The CDR3 is made up of 16 amino acids. The CDR3 sequence: CASSVALAGGINEQFF. In nucleotides, the CDR3 is TGTGCCAGCAGCGTAGCTCTGGCGGGGGGTATTAATGAGCAGTTCTTC.

This clone was observed a handful of times. This chain joins TRBV6-4 and TRBJ2-2; 8 bases agree with TRBD2. The CDR3 covers 16 residues. CDR1 is MRHNA and CDR2 is SNTAGT in the germline V gene. The junction had 12 bases not matched to a gene; V was cut back by 5 bases and J by 7 bases. The CDR3 loop reads CASSPVAGLGGGELFF. CDR3 bases: TGTGCCAGCAGTCCCGTAGCGGGGCTGGGAGGCGGGGAGCTGTTTTTT.

The chain combines TRBV6-5 with TRBJ1-5, with 12 nucleotides matching TRBD1. From germline, CDR1 is MNHEY and CDR2 SVGAGI. After removal of 4 bases from V and 7 bases from J, the junction contained 5 bases not matched to a gene. The CDR3 has 15 residues. The CDR3 nucleotides are TGTGCCAGCAGTTCCGGGACAGGGGGCGGACAGCCCCAGCATTTT. Protein sequence: CASSSGTGGGQPQHF.

V and J are TRBV7-9 and TRBJ2-7, with D maybe TRBD1 (6 bases). V was clipped by 5 bases and J by 1 base, with 12 bases between them. This CDR3 contains 14 residues. Looked up from germline, CDR1 is SEHNR and CDR2 is FQNEAQ (reference sequence). Written as DNA, the CDR3 is TGTGCCAGCAGCAATACCAGGGGATCCTACGAGCAGTACTTC. It encodes CASSNTRGSYEQYF. The full variable domain, rest sourced from reference TRBV7-9 and TRBJ2-7, is DTGVSQNPRHKITKRGQNVTFRCDPISEHNRLYWYRQTLGQGPEFLTYFQNEAQLEKSRLLSDRFSAERPKGSFSTLEIQRTEQGDSAMYLCASSNTRGSYEQYFGPGTRLTVT.

This clone was seen a handful of times. This chain links TRBV28 with TRBJ1-2; 10 positions agree with TRBD1. Per the germline V gene, CDR1 is MDHEN and CDR2 is SYDVKM. CDR3 length: 15 residues. Losses at the gene ends were 5 bases for V and 8 bases for J; bases not matched to a gene: 11. The CDR3 sequence: CASSRGDRGFGGYTF. The CDR3 bases are TGTGCCAGCAGTAGAGGGGACAGGGGATTCGGCGGCTACACCTTC.

The chain couples TRBV5-1 to TRBJ1-4; TRBD1 matches at 11 bases. The germline V gene encodes CDR1 SGHRS and CDR2 YFSETQ. The J segment lost 6 bases and the V segment lost 2 bases, leaving 3 bases of the junction unmatched. This CDR3 spans 15 amino acids. The CDR3 DNA is TGCGCCAGCAGCTTCCGGACAGGGGGCTATGAAAAACTGTTTTTT. This encodes CASSFRTGGYEKLFF.

The chain joins TRBV4-2 to TRBJ2-3; D perhaps matches TRBD1 (5 bases). CDR3 length: 15 residues. Germline V gene sequence: CDR1 LGHNA, CDR2 YNFKEQ. Trimming took off 1 base at V and 3 bases at J, with 11 bases between the two ends. CDR3 nucleotides: TGTGCCAGCAGCCAAGCAGGGTTCAGTACAGATACGCAGTATTTT. Encoded protein: CASSQAGFSTDTQYF.

This chain connects TRBV4-1 to TRBJ2-1; TRBD1 might be the D (6 bases). This CDR3 spans 17 amino acids. The V end lost 4 bases, the J end lost 5 bases, and 21 bases lay between the germline ends. Germline CDR1 reads MGHRA; CDR2 reads YSYEKL. CDR3 loop: CASSPQGWDAQNNEQFF. DNA of the CDR3: TGCGCCAGCAGCCCCCAGGGGTGGGACGCACAGAACAATGAGCAGTTCTTC.

This clone was observed a few times. The chain is built from TRBV7-2 and TRBJ1-2; D perhaps matches TRBD1 (6 bases). Germline CDR1 is SGHTA and CDR2 is FQGNSA. The V end was cut by 5 bases, the J end by 7 bases, with 14 bases between. The CDR3 contains 13 residues. CDR3 sequence reads: CASSPKTGLGYTF. The CDR3, as DNA: TGTGCCAGCAGCCCTAAGACAGGCCTTGGCTACACCTTC.

The CDR3 sequence: CASLAKNTGELFF. The DNA of the CDR3 is TGTGCCAGCCTAGCGAAGAACACCGGGGAGCTGTTTTTT. The chain is built from TRBV13 and TRBJ2-2; D possibly corresponds to TRBD2 (6 bases). V lost 8 bases, J lost 1 base, and 8 bases lay in between. The CDR3 is 13 residues long. The V gene's germline CDR1 is PRHDT and CDR2 FYEKMQ (reference sequence).

The chain is built from TRBV4-3 and TRBJ1-1; the match to TRBD1 covers 8 bases. This CDR3 has 14 amino acids. Germline V gene data show CDR1 as LGHNA and CDR2 as YSLEER. V lost 0 bases to trimming and J lost 5 bases; unmatched junction nucleotides: 2. This CDR3 is CASSQDRTGTEAFF. CDR3 sequence (DNA): TGCGCCAGCAGCCAAGATCGGACAGGGACTGAAGCTTTCTTT.

The CDR3, as DNA: TGTGCCAGCAGCTCCTCGGACAGGGGGCAGAAAGATACGCAGTATTTT. Amino acid sequence: CASSSSDRGQKDTQYF. The chain couples TRBV7-9 to TRBJ2-3; 11 bases map to TRBD1. Germline-derived CDR1 and CDR2 are SEHNR and FQNEAQ (reference sequence). Germline trimming cut 4 bases from V and 5 bases from J; bases unmatched to any gene: 8. The CDR3 has 16 amino acids.

The gene calls are TRBV7-6 and TRBJ1-1, with 7 bases aligning to TRBD1. This CDR3 has 16 residues. CDR1 and CDR2 (germline): SGHVS, FNYEAQ. J was trimmed by 0 bases and V by 5 bases; bases with no gene match: 9. DNA of the CDR3: TGTGCCAGCAGCCTCCGGACAGGAACTCTGAACACTGAAGCTTTCTTT. Its translation: CASSLRTGTLNTEAFF.

V usage is TRBV7-2 and J usage is TRBJ2-2; 8 bases fit TRBD1. The germline gives CDR1 SGHTA, CDR2 FQGNSA. V dropped 5 bases and J dropped 2; count of bases not matched to a gene: 7. The CDR3 runs 16 residues. The CDR3 DNA sequence: TGTGCCAGCAGCCTTGGGGACAGGAGAAACACCGGGGAGCTGTTTTTT. It translates to CASSLGDRRNTGELFF.

This clone was found a few times. The chain uses TRBV7-2 and TRBJ2-7, with unresolved D. The V end lost 5 bases, the J end lost 3 bases, and 14 bases lay between the germline ends. The V gene's germline CDR1 is SGHTA and CDR2 FQGNSA. This CDR3 has 14 amino acids. Here the CDR3 reads CASSVTTFVYEQYF. In DNA, the CDR3 is TGTGCCAGCAGCGTAACAACGTTCGTCTACGAGCAGTACTTC.

The chain uses TRBV4-1 and TRBJ2-1, with 7 bases lining up with TRBD2. The CDR3 is 13 residues long. V was clipped by 0 bases and J by 9 bases; unmatched bases: 2. CDR1 and CDR2 from the germline V gene are MGHRA and YSYEKL. CDR3 DNA sequence: TGCGCCAGCAGCCAAGATCGCGGGAGTGAGCAGTTCTTC. Protein product: CASSQDRGSEQFF.